This T cell receptor beta chain was identified in a study of OX40 agonist ivuxolimab in advanced cancers. Details on this clone: Its antigen is still unknown.

The protocol was immunoSEQ multiplex PCR, while the TCRdb copy is restricted to in-frame clones and leaves out a portion. The sample records fewer than 85,000 clones, 80% to 85% being singletons. General study results and limits: What antigens the expanded peripheral T cells recognized was never established.

Autoimmune disease history or systemic immunosuppression led to patients being barred. CDR1 is SGHRS and CDR2 is YFSETQ in the germline V gene. V shed 5 bases and J shed 2 bases, with 7 bases lying between them. This CDR3 comprises 13 residues. The sample in question was CD4+ or CD8+ T cells sorted from blood, obtained in a trial of the OX40 agonist ivuxolimab. This clonotype was obtained from an adult with an advanced solid tumor such as melanoma, head and neck, liver or kidney cancer. The gene calls are TRBV5-1 and TRBJ1-4, with D uncertain. Here the CDR3 reads CASREGTNEKLFF. The CDR3 region has the DNA TGCGCCAGCAGGGAAGGGACTAATGAAAAACTGTTTTTT. Together with reference TRBV5-1 and TRBJ1-4, the CDR3 gives the full variable domain: KAGVTQTPRYLIKTRGQQVTLSCSPISGHRSVSWYQQTPGQGLQFLFEYFSETQRNKGNFPGRFSGRQFSNSRSEMNVSTLELGDSALYLCASREGTNEKLFFGSGTQLSVL.